This paragraph covers one T cell receptor (beta chain) sequence. Its specificity is not known. PCR was performed using 60 Vbeta and 13 Jbeta primers. The assay was immunoSEQ multiplex PCR, and TCRdb's table has in-frame clones only and misses some. The table lists 150,000 to 200,000 clones, around 85% of them singletons, with roughly 9.3% in the top ten. The CDR3 covers 14 residues. V gave up 0 bases and J gave up 3 bases, with 10 bases separating them. Germline assignment: CDR1 SGHRS and CDR2 YFSETQ. The sample originates from a study of cytomegalovirus exposure and HLA in healthy donors. Study-level findings and limits: As a later analysis showed, a missense DCLRE1C variant was linked to trimming of TCR beta V- and J-genes.

The sequence came from a man aged 18 to 30 in good health and CMV-seropositive. Sequenced material: PBMCs. V usage is TRBV5-1 and J usage is TRBJ2-7, with unresolved D. The CDR3 nucleotides are TGCGCCAGCAGCTTGGGACGGAGCCGCTACGAGCAGTACTTC. Translated: CASSLGRSRYEQYF.